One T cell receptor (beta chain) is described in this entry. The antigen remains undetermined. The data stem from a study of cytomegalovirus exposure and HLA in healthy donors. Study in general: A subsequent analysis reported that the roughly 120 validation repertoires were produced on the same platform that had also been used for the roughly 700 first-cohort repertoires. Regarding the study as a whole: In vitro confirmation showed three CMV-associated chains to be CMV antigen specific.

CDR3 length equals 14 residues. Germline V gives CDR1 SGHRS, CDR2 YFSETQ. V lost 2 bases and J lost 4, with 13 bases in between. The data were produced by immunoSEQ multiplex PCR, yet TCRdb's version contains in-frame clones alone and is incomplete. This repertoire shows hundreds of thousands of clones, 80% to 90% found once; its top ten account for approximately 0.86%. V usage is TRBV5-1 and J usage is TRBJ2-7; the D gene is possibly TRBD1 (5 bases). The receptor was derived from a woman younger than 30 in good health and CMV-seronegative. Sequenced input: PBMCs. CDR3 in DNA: TGCGCCAGCAGCTTCGCCCAGGGTCCATACGAGCAGTACTTC. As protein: CASSFAQGPYEQYF.